This T cell receptor beta chain comes out of a study of T cell changes during pregnancy in multiple sclerosis. Sequenced by immunoSEQ multiplex PCR; TCRdb stores in-frame clones only, minus some. The sample lists approximately 43,000 clones; around 92% were seen once. The CDR3 contains 16 residues. V lost 0 bases and J 2 bases, leaving 14 bases between the germline ends. Germline lookup yields CDR1 LNHDA and CDR2 SQIVND (reference sequence). The sequence came from a female donor with multiple sclerosis, enrolled in a pregnancy study. The sequencing used CD8+ T cells from peripheral blood mononuclear cells, collected in the third trimester of pregnancy. The chain uses TRBV19 and TRBJ2-7; possibly TRBD1 for D (6 bases). CDR3: CASSIDRDRPTYEQYF. The CDR3 coding sequence is TGTGCCAGTAGTATAGATCGCGACAGGCCGACCTACGAGCAGTACTTC.